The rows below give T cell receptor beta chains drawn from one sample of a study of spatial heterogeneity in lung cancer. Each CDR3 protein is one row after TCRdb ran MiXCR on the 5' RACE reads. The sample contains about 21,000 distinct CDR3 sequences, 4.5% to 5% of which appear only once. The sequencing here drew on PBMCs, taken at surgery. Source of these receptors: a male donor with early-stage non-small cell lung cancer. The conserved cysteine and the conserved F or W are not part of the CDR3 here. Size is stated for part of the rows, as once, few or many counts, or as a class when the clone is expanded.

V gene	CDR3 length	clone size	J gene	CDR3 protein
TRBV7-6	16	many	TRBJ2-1	ASSLGASGIGLYNEQF
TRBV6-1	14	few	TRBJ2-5	ASSEGWAPPTETQY
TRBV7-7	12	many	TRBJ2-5	ASSFELEGLTQY
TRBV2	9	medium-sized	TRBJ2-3	ASSYTDTQY
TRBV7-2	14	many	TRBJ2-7	ASSPQGQVFSYEQY
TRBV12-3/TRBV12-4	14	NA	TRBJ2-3	ASSQWGSPESDTQY
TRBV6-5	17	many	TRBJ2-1	ASSPTGTDVWSSYNEQF
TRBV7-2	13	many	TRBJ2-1	ASSFAGASYNEQF
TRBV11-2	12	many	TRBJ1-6	ASSSRWEGTPLH
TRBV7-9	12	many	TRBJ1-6	ASSWDVYNSPLH
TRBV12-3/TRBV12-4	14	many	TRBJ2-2	ASRAYSGGPVGELF
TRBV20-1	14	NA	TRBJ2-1	SAILSMQTGYNEQF
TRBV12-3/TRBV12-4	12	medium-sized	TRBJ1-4	ASSLNRFNEKLF
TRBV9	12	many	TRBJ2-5	ASSVEGFEETQY
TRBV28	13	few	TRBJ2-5	ASSLQGFLGETQY
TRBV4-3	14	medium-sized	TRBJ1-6	ASSLSLLGRDSPLH
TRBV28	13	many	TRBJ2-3	ASSLPGGAADTQY
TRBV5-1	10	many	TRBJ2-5	ASSTGMETQY
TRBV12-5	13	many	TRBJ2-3	ASGQAGPGVDTQY
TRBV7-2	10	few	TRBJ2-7	ASRGQGYEQY
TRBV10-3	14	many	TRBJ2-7	AISETLGQGPYEQY
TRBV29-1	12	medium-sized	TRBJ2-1	SVTRDREGFEQF
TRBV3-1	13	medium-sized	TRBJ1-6	ASSQSAATGSPLH
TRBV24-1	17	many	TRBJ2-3	ATSDLGPTTGSTTDTQY
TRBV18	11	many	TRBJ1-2	ASSPGANYGYT
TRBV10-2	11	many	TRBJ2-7	ASSDLPKNEQY
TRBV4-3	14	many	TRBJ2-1	ASSQVAGGPVDEQF
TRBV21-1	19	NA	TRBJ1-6	ASSTRQDANILSSYNSPLH
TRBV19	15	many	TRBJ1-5	ASSMRGTRRGNQPQH
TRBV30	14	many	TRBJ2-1	AWRGSSSGSYNEQF
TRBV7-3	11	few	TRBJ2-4	ASSWTEGSIQY
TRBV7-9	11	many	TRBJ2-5	ASSQREQETQY
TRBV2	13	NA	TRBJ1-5	ASSESENSNQPQH
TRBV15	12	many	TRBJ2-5	ATSRAGGEETQY
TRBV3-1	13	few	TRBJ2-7	ASSQDEVGFYEQY
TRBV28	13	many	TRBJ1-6	ASSADGRYNSPLH
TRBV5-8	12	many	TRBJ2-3	ASSADRARNTQY